This T cell receptor (beta chain) was profiled in a study of cytomegalovirus exposure and HLA in healthy donors. Study-level results: Reports credit the classifier with highly specific, highly sensitive diagnosis of cytomegalovirus status.

Clones were sequenced by immunoSEQ multiplex PCR, and TCRdb holds only the in-frame ones, with some missing. In the table there are over 150,000 clones, less than 90% of which are singletons. Notes on this clone: Its antigen is not identified.

Sequenced: PBMCs. The TCR was taken from a young man in good health and CMV-seropositive.

CDR3 amino acids: CAISERQVPGGYTF. The CDR3 DNA sequence: TGTGCCATCAGTGAGCGACAGGTCCCGGGGGGCTACACCTTC. The V and J genes are TRBV10-3 and TRBJ1-2, with a tentative D call TRBD1 (6 bases). CDR1 is ENHRY, CDR2 SYGVKD, per germline. V was pared by 2 bases and J by 8 bases, with 15 bases between. The CDR3 has 14 amino acids.